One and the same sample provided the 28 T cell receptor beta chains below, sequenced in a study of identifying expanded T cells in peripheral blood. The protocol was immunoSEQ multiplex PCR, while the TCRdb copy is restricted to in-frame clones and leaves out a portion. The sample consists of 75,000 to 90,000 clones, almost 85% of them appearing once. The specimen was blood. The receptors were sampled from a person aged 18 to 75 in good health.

CDR3 amino acids: CASSPRTVAGSNYEQYF. The CDR3 DNA is TGTGCCAGCAGCCCGAGAACGGTAGCGGGTTCCAACTACGAGCAGTACTTC. The genes are TRBV7-8 and TRBJ2-7; 7 positions agree with TRBD2. CDR3 size: 17 residues. The germline gives CDR1 SGHVS, CDR2 FQNEAQ. V was clipped by 5 bases and J by 3 bases; unmatched bases: 16.

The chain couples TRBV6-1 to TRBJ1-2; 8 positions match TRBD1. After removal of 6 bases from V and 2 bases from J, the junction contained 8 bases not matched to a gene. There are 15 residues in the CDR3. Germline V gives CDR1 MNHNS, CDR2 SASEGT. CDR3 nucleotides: TGTGCCAGCAGCACTGACAGGGGATCCAACTATGGCTACACCTTC. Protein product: CASSTDRGSNYGYTF.

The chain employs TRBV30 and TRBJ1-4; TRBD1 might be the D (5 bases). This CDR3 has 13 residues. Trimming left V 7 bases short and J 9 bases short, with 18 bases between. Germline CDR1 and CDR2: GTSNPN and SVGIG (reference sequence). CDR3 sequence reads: CASRQQGVQKLFF. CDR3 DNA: TGTGCCTCCCGACAGCAGGGAGTCCAAAAACTGTTTTTT.

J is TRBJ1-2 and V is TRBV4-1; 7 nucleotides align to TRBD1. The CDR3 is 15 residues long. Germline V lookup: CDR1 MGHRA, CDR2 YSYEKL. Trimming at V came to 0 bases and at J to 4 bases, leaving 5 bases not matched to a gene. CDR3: CASSQEGRDSYGYTF. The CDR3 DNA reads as TGCGCCAGCAGCCAAGAGGGGCGGGACAGCTATGGCTACACCTTC.

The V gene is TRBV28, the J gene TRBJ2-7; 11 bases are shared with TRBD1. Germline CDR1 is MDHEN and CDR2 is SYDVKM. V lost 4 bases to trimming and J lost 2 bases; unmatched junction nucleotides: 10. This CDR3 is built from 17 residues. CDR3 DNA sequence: TGTGCCAGCAGTTCTGCCGGGACAGGGGGACTAACCTACGAGCAGTACTTC. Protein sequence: CASSSAGTGGLTYEQYF. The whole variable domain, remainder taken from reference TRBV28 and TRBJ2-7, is DVKVTQSSRYLVKRTGEKVFLECVQDMDHENMFWYRQDPGLGLRLIYFSYDVKMKEKGDIPEGYSVSREKKERFSLILESASTNQTSMYLCASSSAGTGGLTYEQYFGPGTRLTVT.

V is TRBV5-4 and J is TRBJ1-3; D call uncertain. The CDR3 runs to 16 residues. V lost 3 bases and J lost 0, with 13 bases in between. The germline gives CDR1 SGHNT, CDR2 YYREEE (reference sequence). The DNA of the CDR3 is TGTGCCAGCAGCTCCCTAGAAGGGCCCTCTGGAAACACCATATATTTT. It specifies CASSSLEGPSGNTIYF. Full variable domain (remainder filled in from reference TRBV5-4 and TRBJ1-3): ETGVTQSPTHLIKTRGQQVTLRCSSQSGHNTVSWYQQALGQGPQFIFQYYREEENGRGNFPPRFSGLQFPNYSSELNVNALELDDSALYLCASSSLEGPSGNTIYFGEGSWLTVV.

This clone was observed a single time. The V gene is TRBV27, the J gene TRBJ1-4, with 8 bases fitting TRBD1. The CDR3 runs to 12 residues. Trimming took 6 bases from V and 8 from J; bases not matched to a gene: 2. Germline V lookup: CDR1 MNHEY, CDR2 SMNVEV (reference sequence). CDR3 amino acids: CASRRQGEKLFF. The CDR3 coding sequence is TGTGCCAGCAGGCGACAGGGGGAAAAACTGTTTTTT.

This CDR3 reads CAISELQGTEAFF. The CDR3 DNA follows: TGTGCCATCAGTGAGTTACAGGGGACTGAAGCTTTCTTT. The chain joins TRBV10-3 to TRBJ1-1; 7 bases align to TRBD1. The CDR3 totals 13 residues. The junction had 1 base not matched to a gene; V was cut back by 1 base and J by 5 bases. Germline CDR1 reads ENHRY; CDR2 reads SYGVKD.

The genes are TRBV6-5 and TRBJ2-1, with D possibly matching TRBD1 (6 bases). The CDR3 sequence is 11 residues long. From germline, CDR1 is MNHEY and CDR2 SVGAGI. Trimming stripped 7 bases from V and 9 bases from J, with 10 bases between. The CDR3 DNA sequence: TGTGCCAGCACCAAACAGGGTGAGCAGTTCTTC. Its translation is CASTKQGEQFF.

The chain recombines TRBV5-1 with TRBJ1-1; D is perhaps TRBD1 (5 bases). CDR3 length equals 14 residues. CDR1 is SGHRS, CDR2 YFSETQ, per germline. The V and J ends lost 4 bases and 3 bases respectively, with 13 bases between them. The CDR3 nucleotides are TGCGCCAGCAGCCCGACGGACACCTACACTGAAGCTTTCTTT. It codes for CASSPTDTYTEAFF.

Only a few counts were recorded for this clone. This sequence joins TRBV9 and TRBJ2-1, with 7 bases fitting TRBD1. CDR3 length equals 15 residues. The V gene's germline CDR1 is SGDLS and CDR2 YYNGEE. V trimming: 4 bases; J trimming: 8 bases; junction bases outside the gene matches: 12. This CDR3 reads CASSRTGWGNDEQFF. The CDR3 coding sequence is TGTGCCAGCAGCAGGACAGGATGGGGAAACGATGAGCAGTTCTTC.

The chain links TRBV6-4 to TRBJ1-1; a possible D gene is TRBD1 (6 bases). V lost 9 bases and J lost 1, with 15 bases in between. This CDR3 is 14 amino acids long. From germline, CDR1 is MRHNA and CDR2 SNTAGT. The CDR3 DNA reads TGTGCCAGGCCTCTTTGGGGGCGGAACACTGAAGCTTTCTTT. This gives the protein CARPLWGRNTEAFF.

CDR3: CASTATGHYGELFF. In DNA, the CDR3 is TGTGCCAGTACCGCGACAGGACATTATGGGGAGCTGTTTTTT. The V call is TRBV19, the J call TRBJ2-2; perhaps TRBD1 as D (6 bases). The CDR3 is made up of 14 amino acids. Trimming took 7 bases from V and 8 from J, leaving 17 bases between them. Germline V gene lookup returns CDR1 LNHDA and CDR2 SQIVND (reference sequence).

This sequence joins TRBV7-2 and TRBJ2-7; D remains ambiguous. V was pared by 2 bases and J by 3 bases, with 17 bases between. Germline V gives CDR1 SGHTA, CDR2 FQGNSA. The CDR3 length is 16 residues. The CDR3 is CASSLRALAHGYEQYF. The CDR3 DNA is TGTGCCAGCAGCTTACGCGCGTTAGCCCACGGCTACGAGCAGTACTTC. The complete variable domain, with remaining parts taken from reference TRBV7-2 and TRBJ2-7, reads GAGVSQSPSNKVTEKGKDVELRCDPISGHTALYWYRQSLGQGLEFLIYFQGNSAPDKSGLPSDRFSAERTGGSVSTLTIQRTQQEDSAVYLCASSLRALAHGYEQYFGPGTRLTVT.

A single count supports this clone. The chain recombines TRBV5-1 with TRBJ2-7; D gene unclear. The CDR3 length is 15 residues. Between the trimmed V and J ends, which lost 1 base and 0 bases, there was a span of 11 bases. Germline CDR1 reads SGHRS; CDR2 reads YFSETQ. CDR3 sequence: CASSLMGTSSYEQYF. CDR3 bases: TGCGCCAGCAGCTTGATGGGCACGAGCTCCTACGAGCAGTACTTC.

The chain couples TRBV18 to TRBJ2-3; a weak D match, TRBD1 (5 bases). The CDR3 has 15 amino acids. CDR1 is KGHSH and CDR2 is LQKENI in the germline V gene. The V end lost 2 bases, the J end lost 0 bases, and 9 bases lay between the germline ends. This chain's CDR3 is CASSPGAGSTDTQYF. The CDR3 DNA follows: TGTGCCAGCTCACCAGGGGCCGGGAGCACAGATACGCAGTATTTT.

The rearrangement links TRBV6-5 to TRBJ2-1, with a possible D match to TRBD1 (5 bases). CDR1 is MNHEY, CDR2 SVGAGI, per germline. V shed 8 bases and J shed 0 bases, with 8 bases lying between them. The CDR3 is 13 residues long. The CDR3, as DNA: TGTGCCAGCGGCAGGGTCTCCTACAATGAGCAGTTCTTC. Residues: CASGRVSYNEQFF.

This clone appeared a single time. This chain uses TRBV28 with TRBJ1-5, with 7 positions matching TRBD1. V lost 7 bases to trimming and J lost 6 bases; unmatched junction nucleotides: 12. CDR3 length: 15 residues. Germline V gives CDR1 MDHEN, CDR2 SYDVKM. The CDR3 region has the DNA TGTGCCAGCATTCTACACGGGGCAGGGGGTCAGCCCCAGCATTTT. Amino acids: CASILHGAGGQPQHF.

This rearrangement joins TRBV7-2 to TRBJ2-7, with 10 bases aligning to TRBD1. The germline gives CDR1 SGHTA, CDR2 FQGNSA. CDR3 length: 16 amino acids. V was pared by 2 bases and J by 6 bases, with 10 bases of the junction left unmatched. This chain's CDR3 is CASSLKLGQGVGEQYF. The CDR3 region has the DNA TGTGCCAGCAGCTTAAAACTAGGACAGGGGGTAGGCGAGCAGTACTTC.

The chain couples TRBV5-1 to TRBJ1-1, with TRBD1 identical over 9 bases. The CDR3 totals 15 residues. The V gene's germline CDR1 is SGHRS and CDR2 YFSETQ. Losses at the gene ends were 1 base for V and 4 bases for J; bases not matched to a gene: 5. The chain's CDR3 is CASSLLTGGVTEAFF. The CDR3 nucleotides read TGCGCCAGCAGCTTGTTGACAGGGGGGGTCACTGAAGCTTTCTTT.

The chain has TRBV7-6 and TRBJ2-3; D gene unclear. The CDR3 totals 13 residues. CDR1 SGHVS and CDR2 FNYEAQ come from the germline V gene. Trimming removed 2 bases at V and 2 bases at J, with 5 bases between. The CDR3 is CASSLSPTDTQYF. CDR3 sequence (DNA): TGTGCCAGCAGCTTATCTCCCACAGATACGCAGTATTTT.

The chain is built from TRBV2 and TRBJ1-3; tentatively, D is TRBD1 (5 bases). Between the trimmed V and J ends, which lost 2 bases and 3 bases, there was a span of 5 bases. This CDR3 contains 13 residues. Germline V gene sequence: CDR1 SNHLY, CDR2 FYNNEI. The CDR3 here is CASSEQGGNTIYF. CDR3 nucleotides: TGTGCCAGCAGTGAACAGGGTGGAAACACCATATATTTT.

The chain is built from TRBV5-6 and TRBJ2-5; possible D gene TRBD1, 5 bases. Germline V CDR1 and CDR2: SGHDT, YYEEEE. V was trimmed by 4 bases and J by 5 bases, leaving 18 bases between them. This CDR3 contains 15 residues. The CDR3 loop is CASSPDKAAPETQYF. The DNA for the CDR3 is TGTGCCAGCAGCCCGGACAAAGCCGCGCCGGAGACCCAGTACTTC.

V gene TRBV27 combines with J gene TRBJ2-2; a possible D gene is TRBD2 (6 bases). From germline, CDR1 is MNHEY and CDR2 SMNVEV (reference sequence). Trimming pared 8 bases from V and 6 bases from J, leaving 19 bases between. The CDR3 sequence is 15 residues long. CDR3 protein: CASSRGLLGSGELFF. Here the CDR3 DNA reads TGTGCCAGCTCCCGGGGACTCTTAGGCTCCGGGGAGCTGTTTTTT.

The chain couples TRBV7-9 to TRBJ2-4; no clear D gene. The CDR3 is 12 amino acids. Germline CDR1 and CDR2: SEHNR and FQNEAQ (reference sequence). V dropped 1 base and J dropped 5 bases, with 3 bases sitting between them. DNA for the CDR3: TGTGCCAGCAGCTTAGGCCAAAACATTCAGTACTTC. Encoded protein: CASSLGQNIQYF.

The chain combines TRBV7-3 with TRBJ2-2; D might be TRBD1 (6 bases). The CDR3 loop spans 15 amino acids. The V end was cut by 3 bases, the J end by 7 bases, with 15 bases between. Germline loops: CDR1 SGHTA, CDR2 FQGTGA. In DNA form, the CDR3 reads TGTGCCAGCAGCTTGCAGGGGTTACTCGACGGGGAGCTGTTTTTT. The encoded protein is CASSLQGLLDGELFF.

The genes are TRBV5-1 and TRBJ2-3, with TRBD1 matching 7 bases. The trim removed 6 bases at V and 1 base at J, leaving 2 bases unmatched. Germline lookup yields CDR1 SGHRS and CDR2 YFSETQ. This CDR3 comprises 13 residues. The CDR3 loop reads CASIDRGTDTQYF. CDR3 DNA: TGCGCCAGCATCGACAGGGGCACAGATACGCAGTATTTT. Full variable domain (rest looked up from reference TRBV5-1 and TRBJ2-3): KAGVTQTPRYLIKTRGQQVTLSCSPISGHRSVSWYQQTPGQGLQFLFEYFSETQRNKGNFPGRFSGRQFSNSRSEMNVSTLELGDSALYLCASIDRGTDTQYFGPGTRLTVL.

Written as DNA, the CDR3 is TGTGCCAGCAGTCCCTCGGGGGATACGCAGTATTTT. It codes for CASSPSGDTQYF. The chain combines TRBV27 with TRBJ2-3, with D perhaps TRBD2 (5 bases). Per germline, CDR1 MNHEY and CDR2 SMNVEV (reference sequence). Trimming took off 5 bases at V and 6 bases at J, with 9 bases between the two ends. This CDR3 is built from 12 residues.